The clone carrying this TCR beta chain came up once. Its antigen is currently unknown. This sample is part of a study of T cell repertoires in cytomegalovirus infection. Study details: CMV infection together with matching HLA type was indicated by public TCR beta signatures.

Study-wide findings and caveats: There were HLA-C-restricted CMV-specific TCR beta clonotypes dominating the ex vivo response.

TCRdb re-called the reads with MiXCR, one entry per CDR3 protein. This table has tens of thousands of distinct CDR3 sequences, about 45% appearing once. The trim removed 4 bases at V and 9 bases at J, leaving 4 bases unmatched. Per the germline V gene, CDR1 is MNHEY and CDR2 is SMNVEV (reference sequence). The CDR3 runs to 12 residues. The chain has TRBV27 and TRBJ2-5; TRBD1 matches 8 bases. The starting material was CD8+ T cells from cultured PBMCs, obtained from culture after CMV antigen stimulation. The origin of this receptor is a human donor in good health (CMV status not recorded). Some clones in this sample may be carry-over from other donors' samples. The CDR3 loop is CASSSQQGAQYF. In DNA form, the CDR3 reads TGTGCCAGCAGTTCACAACAGGGGGCCCAGTACTTC.